The 26 T cell receptor beta chains below all came from one sample that was sequenced in a study of CD4 T cells in relation to SARS-CoV-2 and coronaviruses. TCRdb keeps only in-frame clones here, not all; method: immunoSEQ multiplex PCR. Here the sample spans 65,000 or so clones, 94% being singletons. The unexposed donors gave CD4+ T cells in about 2011-2018, prior to COVID-19. The sample comprised naive CD4+ T cells from PBMCs. Specified subset: naive CD4+ T cells isolated by negative enrichment. These receptors originate from a human donor in good health.

The rearrangement links TRBV3-1 (or the pseudogene TRBV3-2) to TRBJ2-6; the match to TRBD1 covers 11 bases. After removal of 0 bases from V and 0 bases from J, the junction contained 4 bases not matched to a gene. Germline V gene sequence: CDR1 LGHDT, CDR2 YNNKEL (reference sequence). The CDR3 covers 19 residues. CDR3 loop: CASSQDGQGASSGANVLTF. In DNA, the CDR3 is TGTGCCAGCAGCCAAGATGGACAGGGGGCGAGCTCTGGGGCCAACGTCCTGACTTTC.

The V call is TRBV7-3, the J call TRBJ2-1; the D gene is possibly TRBD1 (5 bases). Trimming removed 8 bases at V and 2 bases at J, with 13 bases between. The CDR3 sequence is 14 residues long. The germline V gene has CDR1 SGHTA and CDR2 FQGTGA. CDR3 sequence reads: CASSPGFTYNEQFF. The CDR3 region has the DNA TGTGCCAGCTCGCCAGGGTTCACCTACAATGAGCAGTTCTTC.

The rearrangement uses TRBV28 and TRBJ2-7; 8 bases align to TRBD2. CDR3 length: 13 amino acids. J lost 3 bases, V lost 4 bases, and 2 bases had no gene match. Germline assignment: CDR1 MDHEN and CDR2 SYDVKM. The DNA for the CDR3 is TGTGCCAGCAGTTATGGGACTAGCTACGAGCAGTACTTC. Protein sequence: CASSYGTSYEQYF.

The V gene is TRBV2, the J gene TRBJ2-4, with D maybe TRBD2 (6 bases). The CDR3 runs to 16 residues. V lost 8 bases to trimming and J lost 0 bases, with 17 bases between them. Germline lookup yields CDR1 SNHLY and CDR2 FYNNEI. The CDR3 DNA follows: TGTGCCAGCTCCCGGGGGAATAGTTTAGCCAAAAACATTCAGTACTTC. Translation gives CASSRGNSLAKNIQYF.

V is TRBV29-1 and J is TRBJ2-7; D not certain. The V end was cut by 6 bases, the J end by 2 bases, with 14 bases between. The CDR3 is 13 amino acids. Germline CDR1 is SQVTM and CDR2 is ANQGSEA. The CDR3 DNA reads TGCAGCGTATACACCGGAACTACCTACGAGCAGTACTTC. Amino acid sequence: CSVYTGTTYEQYF.

For this clone: A read error may account for a junction end that differs from germline. The chain couples TRBV29-1 to TRBJ1-2, with D hard to call. The CDR3 covers 9 residues. Germline assignment: CDR1 SQVTM and CDR2 ANQGSEA. The CDR3 DNA follows: TGCAGCGATGAATATGGCTACACCTTC. Its translation is CSDEYGYTF.

The chain carries TRBV5-1 and TRBJ1-2; TRBD1 aligns across 7 bases. Per the germline V gene, CDR1 is SGHRS and CDR2 is YFSETQ. This CDR3 is 12 amino acids long. J gave up 6 bases and V 4 bases, and 3 bases lay outside the gene matches. DNA for the CDR3: TGCGCCAGCAGCAAAGACAGGGATGGCTACACCTTC. This codes for CASSKDRDGYTF. The whole variable domain, remainder taken from reference TRBV5-1 and TRBJ1-2, is KAGVTQTPRYLIKTRGQQVTLSCSPISGHRSVSWYQQTPGQGLQFLFEYFSETQRNKGNFPGRFSGRQFSNSRSEMNVSTLELGDSALYLCASSKDRDGYTFGSGTRLTVV.

The chain carries TRBV20-1 and TRBJ2-1, with 8 bases identical to TRBD2. Germline CDR1 DFQATT, CDR2 SNEGSKA (reference sequence). The CDR3 contains 14 residues. V shed 3 bases and J 4 bases; nucleotides not matched to a gene: 5. Written as DNA, the CDR3 is TGCAGTGCTAGTCAAGCGGGAGCGTACAATGAGCAGTTCTTC. Protein product: CSASQAGAYNEQFF.

The table lists this clone with a count of one. The chain employs TRBV15 and TRBJ2-5; 8 bases are a match to TRBD1. Germline lookup yields CDR1 LNHNV and CDR2 YYDKDF (reference sequence). V was clipped by 3 bases and J by 3 bases; unmatched bases: 6. The CDR3 loop spans 15 amino acids. The DNA for the CDR3 is TGTGCCACCAGCAGGGAACAGGGGGTAAAAGAGACCCAGTACTTC. Amino acids: CATSREQGVKETQYF.

This chain joins TRBV28 and TRBJ1-2; D is unresolved. V shed 6 bases and J shed 2 bases, with 13 bases lying between them. This CDR3 comprises 14 residues. CDR1 MDHEN and CDR2 SYDVKM come from the germline V gene. CDR3 DNA: TGTGCCAGCAGCCTGGACGGTTGGAACTATGGCTACACCTTC. It encodes CASSLDGWNYGYTF.

The rearrangement joins TRBV6-5 to TRBJ1-1, with 7 bases identical to TRBD1. V was pared by 6 bases and J by 7 bases, with 8 bases of the junction left unmatched. Per the germline V gene, CDR1 is MNHEY and CDR2 is SVGAGI. CDR3 length equals 13 residues. The CDR3: CASRTGWLGEAFF. Written as DNA, the CDR3 is TGTGCCAGCAGGACAGGGTGGTTGGGTGAAGCTTTCTTT.

This clone has just one count. The rearrangement links TRBV18 to TRBJ2-1; 12 nucleotides line up with TRBD2. Trimming took 5 bases from V and 2 from J; bases not matched to a gene: 10. The V gene's germline CDR1 is KGHSH and CDR2 LQKENI. CDR3 length: 18 residues. The CDR3 DNA reads TGTGCCAGCTCAACACGGACTAGCGGGATTACTCCCTACAATGAGCAGTTCTTC. It encodes CASSTRTSGITPYNEQFF.

The genes are TRBV30 and TRBJ2-1; D is uncertain. Germline V gene sequence: CDR1 GTSNPN, CDR2 SVGIG (reference sequence). The CDR3 is made up of 11 amino acids. With 0 bases removed from V and 12 bases from J, the gap between germline ends came to 9 bases. The CDR3, as DNA: TGTGCCTGGAGTGTACGGTGGGCGCAGTTCTTC. Translating gives CAWSVRWAQFF. Filled out from reference TRBV30 and TRBJ2-1, the complete variable domain reads SQTIHQWPATLVQPVGSPLSLECTVEGTSNPNLYWYRQAAGRGLQLLFYSVGIGQISSEVPQNLSASRPQDRQFILSSKKLLLSDSGFYLCAWSVRWAQFFGPGTRLTVL.

This rearrangement joins TRBV19 to TRBJ2-2, with D perhaps matching TRBD1 (5 bases). This CDR3 is 15 amino acids long. The germline CDR1 and CDR2 sequences are LNHDA and SQIVND (reference sequence). With 3 bases removed from V and 5 bases from J, the gap between germline ends came to 13 bases. CDR3 sequence: CASSIVAGITGELFF. DNA for the CDR3: TGTGCCAGTAGTATTGTGGCAGGGATAACCGGGGAGCTGTTTTTT.

The rearrangement joins TRBV7-2 to TRBJ2-1, with a tentative D call TRBD2 (5 bases). Trimming pared 4 bases from V and 9 bases from J, leaving 13 bases between. This CDR3 is 13 amino acids long. Germline lookup yields CDR1 SGHTA and CDR2 FQGNSA. The CDR3 sequence: CASSSRSGSEQFF. CDR3 in DNA: TGTGCCAGCAGCTCTAGAAGCGGTAGTGAGCAGTTCTTC.

This chain connects TRBV19 to TRBJ2-7; TRBD2 aligns across 13 bases. The CDR3 covers 16 residues. J gave up 2 bases and V 5 bases, and 6 bases lay outside the gene matches. Germline V CDR1 and CDR2: LNHDA, SQIVND (reference sequence). For the CDR3, the DNA is TGTGCCAGTAGTCGGGGGACTAGCGGGATGACCTACGAGCAGTACTTC. It is translated as CASSRGTSGMTYEQYF.

The chain links TRBV7-9 to TRBJ2-1; D remains ambiguous. The CDR3 consists of 13 residues. Germline values: CDR1 SEHNR, CDR2 FQNEAQ (reference sequence). V lost 1 base and J lost 12, with 13 bases in between. The CDR3 sequence is CASSLVVQAWQFF. DNA of the CDR3: TGTGCCAGCAGCTTAGTAGTACAAGCATGGCAGTTCTTC.

V and J are TRBV24-1 and TRBJ2-3; D unresolved. The CDR3 length is 12 residues. Germline lookup yields CDR1 KGHDR and CDR2 SFDVKD. The V end was cut by 0 bases, the J end by 8 bases, with 5 bases between. Written as DNA, the CDR3 is TGTGCCACCAGTGATTTGATTGGTACGCAGTATTTT. It translates to CATSDLIGTQYF.

DNA of the CDR3: TGTGCCAGCAGTTATCCCGGGTCCCGCTCCGTCCATGAGCAGTTCTTC. Residues: CASSYPGSRSVHEQFF. The chain has TRBV6-2 or TRBV6-3 and TRBJ2-1; D uncertain. The CDR3 has 16 amino acids. CDR1 and CDR2 (germline): MNHEY, SVGEGT. V was trimmed by 3 bases and J by 8 bases, leaving 20 bases between them.

The chain has TRBV9 and TRBJ2-5; 7 bases line up with TRBD2. Unmatched junction bases numbered 0, after V lost 3 bases and J lost 1 base. Germline assignment: CDR1 SGDLS and CDR2 YYNGEE. The CDR3 is 13 amino acids. The CDR3 region has the DNA TGTGCCAGCAGCGGGGGGGGCCAAGAGACCCAGTACTTC. It yields the protein CASSGGGQETQYF.

The chain employs TRBV3-1 (or the pseudogene TRBV3-2) and TRBJ2-1, with D unclear. The ends were cut back, 1 base at V and 6 bases at J, with 13 bases in the middle. This CDR3 has 15 residues. Germline CDR1 and CDR2: LGHDT and YNNKEL (reference sequence). This chain's CDR3 is CASSQGSSLGNEQFF. CDR3 nucleotide sequence: TGTGCCAGCAGCCAAGGGTCCTCATTGGGCAATGAGCAGTTCTTC.

The chain joins TRBV5-4 to TRBJ1-4; 10 bases are shared with TRBD1. Germline lookup yields CDR1 SGHNT and CDR2 YYREEE (reference sequence). Trimming removed 4 bases from V and 5 bases from J; junction bases left unmatched: 5. The CDR3 totals 15 residues. Written as DNA, the CDR3 is TGTGCCAGCAGCACCCCGGACAGGGGGAATGAAAAACTGTTTTTT. Translated: CASSTPDRGNEKLFF.

V gene TRBV6-4 combines with J gene TRBJ1-6, with D maybe TRBD1 (5 bases). In germline, CDR1 is MRHNA, CDR2 SNTAGT. This CDR3 is 14 amino acids long. The V gene lost 0 bases and the J gene lost 11 bases, with 11 bases spanning the gap. The CDR3 DNA is TGTGCCAGCAGTGACTCTGGGGGTAACCCACCCCTCCACTTT. Its translation: CASSDSGGNPPLHF.

V is TRBV29-1 and J is TRBJ2-7, with D perhaps TRBD1 or TRBD2 (7 bases each). The CDR3 runs to 12 residues. CDR1 is SQVTM, CDR2 ANQGSEA, per germline. V was clipped by 1 base and J by 7 bases, with 11 bases between them. The CDR3 nucleotides read TGCAGCGTTGAAGCAGGGGGGGAAGAGCAGTACTTC. Its protein is CSVEAGGEEQYF.

This chain links TRBV5-1 with TRBJ2-7; D remains ambiguous. Germline loops: CDR1 SGHRS, CDR2 YFSETQ. The CDR3 is 16 amino acids. V gave up 1 base and J gave up 0 bases, with 14 bases separating them. CDR3 sequence: CASSLSIRVRSYEQYF. CDR3 sequence (DNA): TGCGCCAGCAGCTTGTCGATAAGGGTTCGCTCCTACGAGCAGTACTTC.

The chain joins TRBV18 to TRBJ2-5, with D hard to call. Deletions cut 2 bases from V and 3 bases from J, with 7 bases between. The CDR3 is 13 amino acids. Germline V gene data show CDR1 as KGHSH and CDR2 as LQKENI. CDR3 nucleotides: TGTGCCAGCTCACCATACGTTGAAGAGACCCAGTACTTC. Its protein is CASSPYVEETQYF. Filled out from reference TRBV18 and TRBJ2-5, the complete variable domain reads NAGVMQNPRHLVRRRGQEARLRCSPMKGHSHVYWYRQLPEEGLKFMVYLQKENIIDESGMPKERFSAEFPKEGPSILRIQQVVRGDSAAYFCASSPYVEETQYFGPGTRLLVL.